Detailed here is one T cell receptor beta chain. This specimen belongs to a study of cytomegalovirus exposure and HLA in healthy donors. The method was immunoSEQ multiplex PCR; TCRdb's version includes in-frame clones alone and lacks a portion of them. The profile shows 150,000 or so clones, roughly nine tenths of them singletons. Specimen: PBMCs. The source is a young woman in good health and CMV-seropositive.

CDR3 sequence reads: CASKLTGQGGMNTEAFF. The DNA of the CDR3 is TGCGCCAGCAAGCTCACAGGACAGGGGGGGATGAACACTGAAGCTTTCTTT. This rearrangement joins TRBV5-1 to TRBJ1-1; 10 bases align to TRBD1. CDR3 length equals 17 residues. Germline V CDR1 and CDR2: SGHRS, YFSETQ. Trimming cost V 6 bases and J 0 bases; bases outside gene matches: 11. Based on the CDR3 plus reference TRBV5-1 and TRBJ1-1, the full variable domain is KAGVTQTPRYLIKTRGQQVTLSCSPISGHRSVSWYQQTPGQGLQFLFEYFSETQRNKGNFPGRFSGRQFSNSRSEMNVSTLELGDSALYLCASKLTGQGGMNTEAFFGQGTRLTVV.